The clone carrying this T cell receptor (beta chain) was counted only a few times. Its antigen is not identified. These data originate in a study of response to subunit inactivated influenza vaccine. MiXCR, applied by TCRdb to the RT-PCR reads, yields one record per CDR3 protein. The data hold more than 700,000 distinct CDR3 sequences, with 21% observed a single time. Germline CDR1 and CDR2: SGHRS and YFSETQ. The CDR3 loop spans 14 amino acids. Trimming took 0 bases from V and 3 from J, leaving 7 bases between them. General observations from the study: Seasonal influenza vaccination, on each occasion, was suggested by the authors to recruit few new T cells.

This clonotype was sampled from a man aged 50-60 years who received an inactivated influenza vaccine. This chain links TRBV5-1 with TRBJ1-3, with D unresolved. The sequences come from PBMCs from blood, collected about 5 days after vaccination. The DNA for the CDR3 is TGCGCCAGCAGCTTGGACGGGGTTGGAAACACCATATATTTT. Encoded protein: CASSLDGVGNTIYF.